A single sample is the source of the 16 T cell receptor beta chains below, sequenced in a study of blood T cells in healthy people across ages (dated by TCRdb to 2015 to 2017). The receptor library was made with 5' RACE. These reads were obtained on an Illumina HiSeq 2500. The second PCR ran for about 6 to 11 cycles and used a J-beta primer mix along with a sample-barcoded 5' primer. Clones were called with MiXCR by TCRdb after fastp trimmed the public reads at Q25, and only in-frame beta chains were retained. For every CDR3 protein sequence, its rows merge into one entry that carries the most common genes and DNA. In all, the sample holds roughly 500,000 distinct CDR3 sequences, and about 26% of those were seen once. About 18% of the sample comes from the top ten. The sequenced sample consisted of blood. Receptor source: a woman between 65 and 79 years old in good health.

The table lists this clonotype with a count of one. This rearrangement joins TRBV6-2 or TRBV6-3 to TRBJ1-1; possible D gene TRBD1, 5 bases. Between the trimmed V and J ends, which lost 3 bases and 4 bases, there was a span of 12 bases. Germline CDR1 MNHEY, CDR2 SVGEGT. CDR3 size: 14 residues. The CDR3: CASSYGGLSTEAFF. Written as DNA, the CDR3 is TGTGCCAGCAGTTATGGGGGGTTGAGCACTGAAGCTTTCTTT.

This clonotype was picked up a small number of times. This chain joins TRBV7-9 and TRBJ1-1; no definite D call. The CDR3 length is 12 residues. CDR1 and CDR2 (germline): SEHNR, FQNEAQ (reference sequence). Trimming left V 1 base short and J 5 bases short, with 5 bases between. CDR3 nucleotide sequence: TGTGCCAGCAGCTTAGGTGCTACTGAAGCTTTCTTT. Translation: CASSLGATEAFF.

This clonotype was seen only a few times. This CDR3 is CASSTATGTEGGKLFF. The CDR3 DNA reads as TGCGCCAGCAGCACCGCGACAGGGACCGAAGGGGGAAAACTGTTTTTT. The J gene is TRBJ1-4, the V gene TRBV5-1; TRBD1 aligns across 7 bases. The J segment lost 10 bases and the V segment lost 4 bases, leaving 16 bases of the junction unmatched. This CDR3 contains 16 residues. Germline V lookup: CDR1 SGHRS, CDR2 YFSETQ.

The genes are TRBV7-9 and TRBJ1-2, with a tentative D call TRBD1 (5 bases). Germline V gene data show CDR1 as SEHNR and CDR2 as FQNEAQ (reference sequence). The CDR3 covers 14 residues. Between the trimmed V and J ends, which lost 5 bases and 4 bases, there was a span of 14 bases. The CDR3 sequence: CASSRGGESYGYTF. The CDR3 DNA reads TGTGCCAGCAGCAGGGGCGGGGAGAGCTATGGCTACACCTTC. Based on the CDR3 plus reference TRBV7-9 and TRBJ1-2, the full variable domain is DTGVSQNPRHKITKRGQNVTFRCDPISEHNRLYWYRQTLGQGPEFLTYFQNEAQLEKSRLLSDRFSAERPKGSFSTLEIQRTEQGDSAMYLCASSRGGESYGYTFGSGTRLTVV.

In its sample, this clonotype was seen a few times. The rearrangement joins TRBV29-1 to TRBJ2-2; D uncertain. V was cut by 5 bases and J by 5 bases, with 9 bases left in between. Germline CDR1 and CDR2: SQVTM and ANQGSEA. The CDR3 loop spans 12 amino acids. CDR3 nucleotides: TGCAGCGTTCGGGCAGAGACCGGGGAGCTGTTTTTT. Amino acids: CSVRAETGELFF.

This clonotype has at least ten counts. The J gene is TRBJ2-5, the V gene TRBV5-1, with D possibly matching TRBD2 (6 bases). The CDR3 sequence is 14 residues long. CDR1 is SGHRS, CDR2 YFSETQ, per germline. V shed 0 bases and J shed 4 bases, with 10 bases lying between them. Here the CDR3 reads CASSLEKGGETQYF. The CDR3 DNA sequence: TGCGCCAGCAGCTTGGAGAAGGGAGGAGAGACCCAGTACTTC.

This clonotype has more than one count but fewer than ten. J is TRBJ1-6 and V is TRBV11-2; D perhaps matches TRBD1 (5 bases). The CDR3 sequence is 14 residues long. Germline V CDR1 and CDR2: SGHAT, FQNNGV. The ends were cut back, 4 bases at V and 7 bases at J, with 11 bases in the middle. The CDR3 here is CASSSQGPNSPLHF. DNA of the CDR3: TGTGCCAGCAGCTCTCAGGGTCCCAATTCACCCCTCCACTTT.

This clonotype has just a few counts. The chain recombines TRBV2 with TRBJ2-4; D gene unclear. Trimming took off 9 bases at V and 3 bases at J, with 15 bases between the two ends. The CDR3 totals 14 residues. The V gene's germline CDR1 is SNHLY and CDR2 FYNNEI. The CDR3 bases are TGTGCCAGTGGAGAGGACGAGATCAAAAACATTCAGTACTTC. It is translated as CASGEDEIKNIQYF.

This clonotype appeared a few times. This sequence joins TRBV7-2 and TRBJ1-4; D remains ambiguous. CDR1 and CDR2 from the germline V gene are SGHTA and FQGNSA. This CDR3 is built from 14 residues. V was trimmed by 0 bases and J by 8 bases, leaving 10 bases between them. In DNA, the CDR3 is TGTGCCAGCAGCTTAGCGGCCGGGTTCGAAAAACTGTTTTTT. Amino acid sequence: CASSLAAGFEKLFF. The full variable domain, completed using reference TRBV7-2 and TRBJ1-4, is GAGVSQSPSNKVTEKGKDVELRCDPISGHTALYWYRQSLGQGLEFLIYFQGNSAPDKSGLPSDRFSAERTGGSVSTLTIQRTQQEDSAVYLCASSLAAGFEKLFFGSGTQLSVL.

Details on this clonotype: No conserved phenylalanine or tryptophan is present at the end of the CDR3, so a read error is the likely explanation. The chain carries TRBV20-1 and TRBJ2-5; D might be TRBD1 or TRBD2, each matching 5 bases. The CDR3 covers 13 residues. Germline V gene sequence: CDR1 DFQATT, CDR2 SNEGSKA (reference sequence). The V gene lost 3 bases and the J gene lost 0 bases, with 8 bases spanning the gap. For the CDR3, the DNA is TGCAGTGCTAGCCGAGGGGACCAAGAGACCCAGTACCTC. Residues: CSASRGDQETQYL.

The chain joins TRBV7-2 to TRBJ2-3, with a weak D call TRBD1 (6 bases). CDR1 is SGHTA and CDR2 is FQGNSA in the germline V gene. V lost 3 bases to trimming and J lost 1 base, with 11 bases between them. The CDR3 sequence is 15 residues long. The CDR3 spells CASSFNRARTDTQYF. The CDR3 DNA sequence: TGTGCCAGCAGCTTTAACAGGGCGCGCACAGATACGCAGTATTTT. The whole variable domain, remainder taken from reference TRBV7-2 and TRBJ2-3, is GAGVSQSPSNKVTEKGKDVELRCDPISGHTALYWYRQSLGQGLEFLIYFQGNSAPDKSGLPSDRFSAERTGGSVSTLTIQRTQQEDSAVYLCASSFNRARTDTQYFGPGTRLTVL.

This chain links TRBV9 with TRBJ1-2; D call uncertain. The CDR3 is made up of 13 amino acids. Germline V CDR1 and CDR2: SGDLS, YYNGEE. Trimming pared 0 bases from V and 6 bases from J, leaving 9 bases between. This CDR3 is CASSVGGSDGYTF. The CDR3 DNA reads TGTGCCAGCAGCGTAGGGGGATCCGATGGCTACACCTTC.

In this sample, this clonotype turned up a few times. This chain uses TRBV4-2 with TRBJ1-2, with D tentatively TRBD1 (5 bases). The ends were cut back, 0 bases at V and 3 bases at J, with 11 bases in the middle. The CDR3 has 15 amino acids. Germline V gene lookup returns CDR1 LGHNA and CDR2 YNFKEQ. The CDR3 DNA is TGTGCCAGCAGCCAAGACGGGCAGGGTGACTATGGCTACACCTTC. This gives the protein CASSQDGQGDYGYTF.

This clonotype was counted a few times. The CDR3 region is CASSLVFNRDYTF. For the CDR3, the DNA is TGTGCCAGCAGCTTGGTTTTTAACCGGGACTACACCTTC. The chain carries TRBV5-5 and TRBJ1-2; D is unresolved. Germline V gene lookup returns CDR1 SGHKS and CDR2 YYEKEE (reference sequence). Trimming removed 0 bases at V and 10 bases at J, with 13 bases between. This CDR3 comprises 13 residues.

This clonotype came up a few times. The rearrangement links TRBV7-2 to TRBJ2-3; 8 bases map to TRBD2. V lost 0 bases to trimming and J lost 7 bases; unmatched junction nucleotides: 6. The germline V gene encodes CDR1 SGHTA and CDR2 FQGNSA. There are 15 residues in the CDR3. The CDR3 DNA sequence: TGTGCCAGCAGCTTAGCTCGGGGGGGCCTCTATACGCAGTATTTT. This sequence encodes CASSLARGGLYTQYF.

The V gene is TRBV7-2, the J gene TRBJ2-3; 14 bases match TRBD2. Germline trimming cut 4 bases from V and 0 bases from J; bases unmatched to any gene: 6. The CDR3 is made up of 18 amino acids. Germline V gives CDR1 SGHTA, CDR2 FQGNSA. The CDR3, as DNA: TGTGCCAGCAGCTCCCGACTAGCGGGGGGGGGCAGCACAGATACGCAGTATTTT. Its translation is CASSSRLAGGGSTDTQYF.